This record looks at one TCR beta chain sequence and its context. The data were obtained in a study of blood T cell repertoires in COVID-19. About the research overall: The cDNA or gDNA used as material had been derived from T cells, B-cell-depleted T cells, or PBMCs.

Here immunoSEQ multiplex PCR was the method, and the copy in TCRdb shows in-frame clones only, minus some. Among 100,000 or so clones, roughly four fifths were seen once, and the ten largest hold 10% to 15%. The CDR3 has 12 residues. V lost 1 base, J lost 5 bases, and 6 bases lay in between. The germline V gene has CDR1 LGHNA and CDR2 YNFKEQ. Sequencing used peripheral blood. This clonotype was sampled from a human donor in a cohort sampled during active COVID-19. The gene calls are TRBV4-2 and TRBJ2-7, with a tentative D call TRBD2 (5 bases). The CDR3 DNA sequence: TGTGCCAGCAGCCAAGGGGGAGACGAGCAGTACTTC. It encodes CASSQGGDEQYF.